There are many counts of the clone carrying this T cell receptor (beta chain). The sample comes from a study of T cells in Graves' hyperthyroidism and ophthalmopathy. Study details: Staff took peripheral blood when the initial diagnosis was made, before any treatment began.

Amplification of TCR beta CDR3 regions was performed using RNA transcripts as template. The HTBI primer set served for first-round RT-PCR of the TCR CDR3. From the multiplex PCR reads, TCRdb called clonotypes with MiXCR, one entry per CDR3 protein. This sample carries more than 500,000 distinct CDR3 sequences, over 12% of them seen once, and the ten largest clones take approximately 4.3%. CDR1 is DFQATT, CDR2 SNEGSKA, per germline (reference sequence). The CDR3 sequence is 15 residues long. V shed 0 bases and J shed 4 bases, with 16 bases lying between them. The source material was blood. The TCR sequence derives from a woman between 40 and 50 years old with Graves' ophthalmopathy. This chain connects TRBV20-1 to TRBJ2-7; the D is unclear. The CDR3 DNA sequence: TGCAGTGCTAGAGATATCCAGACCAGTCCATACGAGCAGTACTTC. As protein: CSARDIQTSPYEQYF.